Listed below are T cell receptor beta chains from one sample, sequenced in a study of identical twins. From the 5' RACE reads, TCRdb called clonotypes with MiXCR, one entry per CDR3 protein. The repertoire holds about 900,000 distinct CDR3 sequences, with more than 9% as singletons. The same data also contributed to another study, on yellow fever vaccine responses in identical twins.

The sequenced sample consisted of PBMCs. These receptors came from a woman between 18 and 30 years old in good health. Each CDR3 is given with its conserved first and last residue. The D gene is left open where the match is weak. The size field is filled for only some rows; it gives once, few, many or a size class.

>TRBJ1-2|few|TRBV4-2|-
TGTGCCAGCAGCCAAGAGCGCGGGGTGATTAACTATGGCTACACCTTC
CASSQERGVINYGYTF
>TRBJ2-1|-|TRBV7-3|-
TGTGCCAGCAGCTCCAGGGGACCCTTGCCTGGGGATGAGCAGTTCTTC
CASSSRGPLPGDEQFF
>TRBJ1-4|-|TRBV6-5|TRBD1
TGTGCCAGCAGTTACGCGACAGGGTGGAGTGAAAAACTGTTTTTT
CASSYATGWSEKLFF
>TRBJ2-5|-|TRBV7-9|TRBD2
TGTGCCAGCAGCTTACTGACTAGCGGGCGCGAGACCCAGTACTTC
CASSLLTSGRETQYF
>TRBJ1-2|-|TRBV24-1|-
TGTGCCACCAGTGATGCGGACAGAATTCATGGCTACACCTTC
CATSDADRIHGYTF
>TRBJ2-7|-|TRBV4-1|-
TGCGCCAGCAGCCTCCGATCGGACGTTGACTACGAGCAGTACTTC
CASSLRSDVDYEQYF
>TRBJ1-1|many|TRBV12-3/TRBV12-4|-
TGTGCCAGCAGTTTAGAGGACAGAGGGACTGAAGCTTTCTTT
CASSLEDRGTEAFF
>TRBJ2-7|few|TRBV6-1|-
TGTGCCAGCAGGCCGGTTTTAACCTACGAGCAGTACTTC
CASRPVLTYEQYF
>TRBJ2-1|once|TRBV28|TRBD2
TGTGCCAGCAGGTCCGGCTCGGGGGGAAGCTCCTACAATGAGCAGTTCTTC
CASRSGSGGSSYNEQFF
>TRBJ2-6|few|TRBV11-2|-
TGTGCCAGCAGCTTAGATGTTTACAGGGCTATCTCTGGGGCCAACGTCCTGACTTTC
CASSLDVYRAISGANVLTF
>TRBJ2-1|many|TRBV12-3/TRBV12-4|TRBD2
TGTGCCAGCAGGCTACAGAGCGGGACCTGGAACAATGAGCAGTTCTTC
CASRLQSGTWNNEQFF
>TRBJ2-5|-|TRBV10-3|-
TGTGCCATCAGTGAGGTGGGGGCCGGCTTGGCAGAGACCCAGTACTTC
CAISEVGAGLAETQYF
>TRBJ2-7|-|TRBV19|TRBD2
TGTGCCAGTAGTACCGGGACTAGCGGGAACAACGAGCAGTACTTC
CASSTGTSGNNEQYF